The source of this T cell receptor (beta chain) is a study of blood T cell repertoires in COVID-19. Study context: T cells, B-cell-depleted T cells, or PBMCs provided the cDNA or gDNA that served as material.

V trimming: 4 bases; J trimming: 11 bases; junction bases outside the gene matches: 7. CDR3 size: 13 residues. In germline, CDR1 is SGHDT, CDR2 YYEEEE. This clone was counted once. In the authors' methods: Nucleated cell counts were estimated from reference gene primer amplification. The data were produced by immunoSEQ multiplex PCR, yet TCRdb's version contains in-frame clones alone and is incomplete. The V and J calls and clone size come from that table; D and trimming were worked out from the DNA. Seen here are a few hundred thousand clones, about 87% observed once, and the top ten hold around 3.1%.

The receptor was derived from a man in his 60s with acute or convalescent COVID-19. This chain links TRBV5-6 with TRBJ1-3, with 9 nucleotides matching TRBD1. Sequences were obtained from peripheral blood. The CDR3: CASSQDRGGPIYF. The CDR3 nucleotides read TGTGCCAGCAGCCAAGACAGGGGGGGACCCATATATTTT.